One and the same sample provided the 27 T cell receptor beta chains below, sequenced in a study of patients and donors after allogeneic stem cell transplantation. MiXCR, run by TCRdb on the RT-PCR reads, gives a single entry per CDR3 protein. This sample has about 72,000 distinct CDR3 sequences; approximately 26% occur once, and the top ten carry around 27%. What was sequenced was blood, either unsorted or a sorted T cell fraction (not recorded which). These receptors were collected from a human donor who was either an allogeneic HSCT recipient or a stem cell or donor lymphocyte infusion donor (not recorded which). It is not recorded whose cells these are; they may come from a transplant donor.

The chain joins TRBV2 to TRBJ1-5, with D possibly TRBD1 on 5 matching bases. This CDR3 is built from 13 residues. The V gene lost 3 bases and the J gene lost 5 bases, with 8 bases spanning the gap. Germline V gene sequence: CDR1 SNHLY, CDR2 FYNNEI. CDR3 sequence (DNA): TGTGCCAGCAGTGATGCAGGGTATCAGCCCCAGCATTTT. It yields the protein CASSDAGYQPQHF.

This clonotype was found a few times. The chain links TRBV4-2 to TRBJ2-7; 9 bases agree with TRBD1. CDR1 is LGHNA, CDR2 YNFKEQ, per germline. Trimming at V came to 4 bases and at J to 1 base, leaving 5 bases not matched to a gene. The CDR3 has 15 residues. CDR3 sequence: CASSPGQGLSYEQYF. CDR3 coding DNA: TGTGCCAGCAGCCCGGGACAGGGCTTATCCTACGAGCAGTACTTC.

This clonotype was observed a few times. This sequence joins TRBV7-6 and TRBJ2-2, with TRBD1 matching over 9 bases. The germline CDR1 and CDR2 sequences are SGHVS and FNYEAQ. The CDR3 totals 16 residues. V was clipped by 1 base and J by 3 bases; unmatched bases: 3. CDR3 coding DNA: TGTGCCAGCAGCTTAGAGGGACAGGGATACACCGGGGAGCTGTTTTTT. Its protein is CASSLEGQGYTGELFF.

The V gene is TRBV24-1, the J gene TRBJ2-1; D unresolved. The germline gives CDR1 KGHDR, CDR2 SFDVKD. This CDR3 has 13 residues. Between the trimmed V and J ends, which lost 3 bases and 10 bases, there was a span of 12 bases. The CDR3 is CATSDGWADEQFF. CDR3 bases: TGTGCCACCAGTGATGGATGGGCAGACGAGCAGTTCTTC.

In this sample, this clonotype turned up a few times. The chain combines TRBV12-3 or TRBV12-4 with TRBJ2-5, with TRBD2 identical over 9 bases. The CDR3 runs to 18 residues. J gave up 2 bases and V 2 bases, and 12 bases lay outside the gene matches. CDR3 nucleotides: TGTGCCAGCAGTTTAATGGTAGCGGGAGTTTGGGGGCAAGAGACCCAGTACTTC. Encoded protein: CASSLMVAGVWGQETQYF.

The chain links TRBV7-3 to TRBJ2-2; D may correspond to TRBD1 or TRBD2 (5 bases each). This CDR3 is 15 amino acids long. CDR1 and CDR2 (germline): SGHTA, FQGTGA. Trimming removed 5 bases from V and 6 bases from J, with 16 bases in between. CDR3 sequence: CASSKPGPGPGELFF. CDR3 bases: TGTGCCAGCAGCAAACCGGGACCCGGGCCCGGGGAGCTGTTTTTT. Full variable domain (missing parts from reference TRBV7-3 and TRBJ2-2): GAGVSQTPSNKVTEKGKYVELRCDPISGHTALYWYRQSLGQGPEFLIYFQGTGAADDSGLPNDRFFAVRPEGSVSTLKIQRTERGDSAVYLCASSKPGPGPGELFFGEGSRLTVL.

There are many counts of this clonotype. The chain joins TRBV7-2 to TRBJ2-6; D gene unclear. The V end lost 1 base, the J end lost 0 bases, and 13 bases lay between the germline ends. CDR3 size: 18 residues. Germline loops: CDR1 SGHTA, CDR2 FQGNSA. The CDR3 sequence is CASSLDAGARSGANVLTF. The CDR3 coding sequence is TGTGCCAGCAGCTTAGATGCAGGTGCGCGCTCTGGGGCCAACGTCCTGACTTTC.

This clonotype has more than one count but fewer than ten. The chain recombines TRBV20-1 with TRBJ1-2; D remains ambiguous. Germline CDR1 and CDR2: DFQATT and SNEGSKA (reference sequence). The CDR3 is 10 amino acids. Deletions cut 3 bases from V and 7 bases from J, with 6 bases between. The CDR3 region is CSARGFGYTF. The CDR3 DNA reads TGCAGTGCTAGGGGGTTTGGCTACACCTTC.

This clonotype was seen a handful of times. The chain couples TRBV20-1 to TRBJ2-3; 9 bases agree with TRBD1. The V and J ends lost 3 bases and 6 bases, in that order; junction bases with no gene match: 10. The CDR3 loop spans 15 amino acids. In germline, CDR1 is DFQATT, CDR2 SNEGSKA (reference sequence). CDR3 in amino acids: CSASPDRGFLDTQYF. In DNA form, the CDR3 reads TGCAGTGCTAGTCCCGACAGGGGGTTTTTGGATACGCAGTATTTT.

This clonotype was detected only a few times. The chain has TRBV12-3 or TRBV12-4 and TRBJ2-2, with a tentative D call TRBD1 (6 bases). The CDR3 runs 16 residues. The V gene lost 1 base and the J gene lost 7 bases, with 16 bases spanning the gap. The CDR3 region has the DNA TGTGCCAGCAGTTTAGGACGGGCAGGGGAACACGGGGAGCTGTTTTTT. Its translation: CASSLGRAGEHGELFF.

CDR3 coding DNA: TGTGCCAGCAGTTTTGCCGTAGGTGAGCAGTTCTTC. Encoded protein: CASSFAVGEQFF. The chain is built from TRBV12-3 or TRBV12-4 and TRBJ2-1; the D is unclear. This CDR3 has 12 residues. The V end was cut by 3 bases, the J end by 9 bases, with 9 bases between.

The CDR3 bases are TGTGCCAGCAGCTTAGCCTTGACTAGCGGAGAGACCCAGTACTTC. The encoded protein is CASSLALTSGETQYF. The chain joins TRBV7-2 to TRBJ2-5; TRBD2 matches 9 bases. The CDR3 contains 15 residues. From germline, CDR1 is SGHTA and CDR2 FQGNSA. V shed 0 bases and J 4 bases; nucleotides not matched to a gene: 3.

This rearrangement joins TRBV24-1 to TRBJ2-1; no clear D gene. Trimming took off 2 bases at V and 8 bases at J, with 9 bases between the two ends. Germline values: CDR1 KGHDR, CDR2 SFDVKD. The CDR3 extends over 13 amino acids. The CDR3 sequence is CATSDSSQDEQFF. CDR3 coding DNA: TGTGCCACCAGTGATTCTTCGCAGGATGAGCAGTTCTTC.

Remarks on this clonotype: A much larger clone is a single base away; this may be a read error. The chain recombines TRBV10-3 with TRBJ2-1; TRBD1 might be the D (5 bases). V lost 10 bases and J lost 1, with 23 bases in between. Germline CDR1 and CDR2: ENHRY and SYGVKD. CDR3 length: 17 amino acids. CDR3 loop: CATTNPIGARSYNEQFF. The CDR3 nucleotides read TGTGCCACCACAAATCCTATAGGGGCCCGTTCCTACAATGAGCAGTTCTTC.

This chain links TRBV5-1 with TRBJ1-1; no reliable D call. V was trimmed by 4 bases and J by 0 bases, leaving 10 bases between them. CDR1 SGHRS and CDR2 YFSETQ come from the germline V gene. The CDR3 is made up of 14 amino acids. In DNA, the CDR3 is TGCGCCAGCAGCCGCATCTACATGAACACTGAAGCTTTCTTT. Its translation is CASSRIYMNTEAFF. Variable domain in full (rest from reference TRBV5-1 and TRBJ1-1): KAGVTQTPRYLIKTRGQQVTLSCSPISGHRSVSWYQQTPGQGLQFLFEYFSETQRNKGNFPGRFSGRQFSNSRSEMNVSTLELGDSALYLCASSRIYMNTEAFFGQGTRLTVV.

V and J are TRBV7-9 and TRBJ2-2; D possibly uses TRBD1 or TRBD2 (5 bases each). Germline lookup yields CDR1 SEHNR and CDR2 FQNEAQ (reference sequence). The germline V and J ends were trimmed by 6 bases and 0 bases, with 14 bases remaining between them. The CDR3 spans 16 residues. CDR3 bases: TGTGCCAGCAGAAAGGGGCGGGCAACGAACACCGGGGAGCTGTTTTTT. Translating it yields CASRKGRATNTGELFF.

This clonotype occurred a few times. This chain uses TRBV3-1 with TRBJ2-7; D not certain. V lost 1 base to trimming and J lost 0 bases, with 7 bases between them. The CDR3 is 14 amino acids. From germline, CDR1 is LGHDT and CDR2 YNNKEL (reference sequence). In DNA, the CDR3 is TGTGCCAGCAGCCAAGTCGCAGGCTCCTACGAGCAGTACTTC. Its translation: CASSQVAGSYEQYF.

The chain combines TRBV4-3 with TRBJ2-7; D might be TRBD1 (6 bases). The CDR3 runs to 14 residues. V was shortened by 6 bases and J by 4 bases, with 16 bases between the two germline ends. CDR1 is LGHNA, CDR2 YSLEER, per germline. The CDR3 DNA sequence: TGCGCCAGCAGTCTCAGGGGCAGGGGATACGAGCAGTACTTC. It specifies CASSLRGRGYEQYF.

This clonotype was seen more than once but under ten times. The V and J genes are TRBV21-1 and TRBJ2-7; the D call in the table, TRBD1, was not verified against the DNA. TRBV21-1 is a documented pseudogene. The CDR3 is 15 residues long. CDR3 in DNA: TGTGCCAGCAGCAAAGCTTGGGGCCAATCCTACGAGCAGTACTTC. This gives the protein CASSKAWGQSYEQYF.

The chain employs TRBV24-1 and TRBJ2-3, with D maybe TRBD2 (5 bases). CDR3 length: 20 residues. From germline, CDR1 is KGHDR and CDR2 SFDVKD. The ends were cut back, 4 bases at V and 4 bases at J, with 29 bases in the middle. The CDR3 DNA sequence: TGTGCCACCAGTGACCCCCGACGAGGATCGGGAAGCAGGTCCGCAGATACGCAGTATTTT. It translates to CATSDPRRGSGSRSADTQYF.

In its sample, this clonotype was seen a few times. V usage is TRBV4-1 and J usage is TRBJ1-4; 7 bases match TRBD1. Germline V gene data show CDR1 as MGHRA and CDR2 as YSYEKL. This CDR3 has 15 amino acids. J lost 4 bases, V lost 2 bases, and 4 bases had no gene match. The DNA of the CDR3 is TGCGCCAGCAGCCAACGGGACAGATTTAATGAAAAACTGTTTTTT. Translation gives CASSQRDRFNEKLFF.

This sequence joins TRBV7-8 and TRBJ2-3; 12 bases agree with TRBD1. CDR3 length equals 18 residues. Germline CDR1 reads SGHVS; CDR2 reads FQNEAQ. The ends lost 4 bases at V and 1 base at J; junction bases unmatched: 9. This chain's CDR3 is CASSYNRDRGLGTDTQYF. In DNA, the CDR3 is TGTGCCAGCAGCTATAACCGGGACAGGGGGCTTGGCACAGATACGCAGTATTTT.

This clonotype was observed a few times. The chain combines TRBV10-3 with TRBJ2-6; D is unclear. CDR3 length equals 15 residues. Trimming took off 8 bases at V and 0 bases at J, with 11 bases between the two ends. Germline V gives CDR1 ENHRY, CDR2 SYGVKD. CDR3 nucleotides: TGTGCCATCGCACCTCCATTCTCTGGGGCCAACGTCCTGACTTTC. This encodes CAIAPPFSGANVLTF.

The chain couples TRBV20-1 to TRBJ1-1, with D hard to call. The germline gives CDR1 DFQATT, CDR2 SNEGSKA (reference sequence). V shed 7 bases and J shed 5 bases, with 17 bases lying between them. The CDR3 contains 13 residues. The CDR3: CSVPPTRRTEAFF. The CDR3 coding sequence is TGCAGTGTGCCCCCGACTCGGCGGACTGAAGCTTTCTTT.

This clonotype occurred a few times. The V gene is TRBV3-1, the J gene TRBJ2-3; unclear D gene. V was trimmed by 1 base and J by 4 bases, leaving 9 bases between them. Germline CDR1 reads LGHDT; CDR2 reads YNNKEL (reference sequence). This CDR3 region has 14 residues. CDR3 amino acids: CASSQVSGADTQYF. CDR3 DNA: TGTGCCAGCAGCCAAGTATCTGGTGCAGATACGCAGTATTTT.

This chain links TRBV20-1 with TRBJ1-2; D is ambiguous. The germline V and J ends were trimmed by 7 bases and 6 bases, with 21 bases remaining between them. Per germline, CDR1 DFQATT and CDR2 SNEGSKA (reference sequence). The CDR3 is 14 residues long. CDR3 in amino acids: CSVFSIWQLDGYTF. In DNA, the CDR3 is TGCAGTGTCTTTTCGATTTGGCAACTCGATGGCTACACCTTC.

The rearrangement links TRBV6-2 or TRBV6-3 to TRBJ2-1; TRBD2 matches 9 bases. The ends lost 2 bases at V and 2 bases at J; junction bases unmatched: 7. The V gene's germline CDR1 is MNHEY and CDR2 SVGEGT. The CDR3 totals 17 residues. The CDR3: CASSYRPSGTTYNEQFF. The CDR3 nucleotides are TGTGCCAGCAGTTACCGGCCTAGCGGGACGACCTACAATGAGCAGTTCTTC.